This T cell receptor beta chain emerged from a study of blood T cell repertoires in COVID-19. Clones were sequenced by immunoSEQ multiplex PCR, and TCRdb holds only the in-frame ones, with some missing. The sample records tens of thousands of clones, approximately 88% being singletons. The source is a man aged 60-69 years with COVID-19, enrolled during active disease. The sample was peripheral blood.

The CDR3 sequence: CASSLESRTEAFF. As DNA, the CDR3 is TGTGCCAGCAGTCTTGAGTCGCGCACTGAAGCTTTCTTT. The rearrangement links TRBV12-3 or TRBV12-4 to TRBJ1-1; D not resolved. The CDR3 is 13 amino acids. V shed 5 bases and J shed 4 bases, with 11 bases lying between them.